Following are 31 T cell receptor beta chains from one sample sequenced in a study of blood T cell repertoires in COVID-19. TCRdb's copy holds only in-frame clones and misses some; the assay was immunoSEQ multiplex PCR. The table shows around 220,000 clones, with about nine tenths occurring only once. Specimen: PBMCs or T cells enriched from blood (not recorded which). The receptors derive from a woman between 25 and 40 years old with acute COVID-19.

This clone occurred once. J is TRBJ1-6 and V is TRBV28, with 8 bases identical to TRBD1. Losses at the gene ends were 6 bases for V and 9 bases for J; bases not matched to a gene: 7. Germline loops: CDR1 MDHEN, CDR2 SYDVKM. This CDR3 is 14 amino acids long. The CDR3 sequence: CASRPQGAGSPLHF. The DNA of the CDR3 is TGTGCCAGCAGGCCTCAGGGGGCCGGTTCACCCCTCCACTTT.

The J gene is TRBJ2-5, the V gene TRBV4-3; possible D gene TRBD2, 6 bases. Trimming pared 4 bases from V and 3 bases from J, leaving 18 bases between. The CDR3 is made up of 16 amino acids. Germline V gene sequence: CDR1 LGHNA, CDR2 YSLEER. CDR3 amino acids: CASSRLTAREEETQYF. Here the CDR3 DNA reads TGCGCCAGCAGCCGCCTCACGGCGAGGGAGGAAGAGACCCAGTACTTC.

A single count supports this clone. V is TRBV3-1 (or the pseudogene TRBV3-2) and J is TRBJ2-1, with D perhaps TRBD1 (6 bases). The CDR3 consists of 12 residues. Per the germline V gene, CDR1 is LGHDT and CDR2 is YNNKEL (reference sequence). Trimming removed 1 base from V and 9 bases from J, with 7 bases in between. The CDR3 spells CASSQARGEQFF. The CDR3 region has the DNA TGTGCCAGCAGCCAAGCCAGGGGTGAGCAGTTCTTC.

The sample holds a few counts of this clone. The chain's CDR3 is CATSESSGDTQYF. DNA for the CDR3: TGTGCCACCAGTGAATCTAGCGGAGATACGCAGTATTTT. The chain uses TRBV24-1 and TRBJ2-3; 7 bases align to TRBD2. This CDR3 contains 13 residues. V gave up 4 bases and J gave up 5 bases; unmatched junction bases: 2. Germline V lookup: CDR1 KGHDR, CDR2 SFDVKD.

The rearrangement uses TRBV3-1 (or the pseudogene TRBV3-2) and TRBJ2-3, with TRBD2 as a possible D gene (6 bases). The CDR3 spans 16 residues. Germline V gives CDR1 LGHDT, CDR2 YNNKEL (reference sequence). V was shortened by 4 bases and J by 3 bases, with 17 bases between the two germline ends. CDR3 nucleotide sequence: TGTGCCAGCAGCCCGACCCGGGGAGGTCGGACAGATACGCAGTATTTT. Residues: CASSPTRGGRTDTQYF.

The genes are TRBV6-5 and TRBJ1-4, with TRBD1 as a possible D gene (5 bases). Germline V gene data show CDR1 as MNHEY and CDR2 as SVGAGI. The CDR3 has 14 amino acids. Trimming took off 6 bases at V and 1 base at J, with 9 bases between the two ends. CDR3 coding DNA: TGTGCCAGCAGCCGGGGGGGAACTAATGAAAAACTGTTTTTT. Translation: CASSRGGTNEKLFF.

This rearrangement joins TRBV5-1 to TRBJ2-1; the D gene is possibly TRBD2 (5 bases). V lost 0 bases, J lost 1 base, and 11 bases lay in between. This CDR3 contains 16 residues. The germline CDR1 and CDR2 sequences are SGHRS and YFSETQ. Here the CDR3 reads CASSLGADPSYNEQFF. The CDR3 nucleotides are TGCGCCAGCAGCTTGGGAGCGGATCCTTCCTACAATGAGCAGTTCTTC.

The chain combines TRBV5-1 with TRBJ2-2; 11 nucleotides align to TRBD1. CDR3 length equals 16 residues. Germline values: CDR1 SGHRS, CDR2 YFSETQ. J gave up 6 bases and V 4 bases, and 8 bases lay outside the gene matches. The CDR3 DNA follows: TGCGCCAGCAGCCCTCGGACAGGGGGCGCCCCCGGGGAGCTGTTTTTT. Encoded protein: CASSPRTGGAPGELFF.

CDR3 loop: CASSITGQRTGELFF. The DNA for the CDR3 is TGTGCCAGTAGTATAACGGGTCAGAGGACCGGGGAGCTGTTTTTT. The V gene is TRBV19, the J gene TRBJ2-2; D gene ambiguous. This CDR3 region has 15 residues. The germline V and J ends were trimmed by 2 bases and 5 bases, with 12 bases remaining between them. Per germline, CDR1 LNHDA and CDR2 SQIVND (reference sequence).

The chain links TRBV2 to TRBJ2-5; TRBD1 aligns across 7 bases. Germline V gives CDR1 SNHLY, CDR2 FYNNEI. The CDR3 totals 16 residues. V trimming: 6 bases; J trimming: 5 bases; junction bases outside the gene matches: 15. CDR3 DNA sequence: TGTGCCAGCAGGGGAAGGGACAGACAGCACCTGGAGACCCAGTACTTC. This encodes CASRGRDRQHLETQYF.

The chain links TRBV5-1 to TRBJ1-2, with no clear D. The V gene's germline CDR1 is SGHRS and CDR2 YFSETQ. Deletions cut 4 bases from V and 1 base from J, with 11 bases between. CDR3 length: 14 amino acids. CDR3 region: CASSTGSYNYGYTF. The CDR3 coding sequence is TGCGCCAGCAGCACCGGGAGCTATAACTATGGCTACACCTTC.

In this sample, this clone turned up once. V is TRBV13 and J is TRBJ2-7, with TRBD2 matching 9 bases. Looked up from germline, CDR1 is PRHDT and CDR2 is FYEKMQ (reference sequence). CDR3 length equals 14 residues. J gave up 5 bases and V 2 bases, and 4 bases lay outside the gene matches. This CDR3 reads CASSLIAGDDEQYF. CDR3 bases: TGTGCCAGCAGCTTAATAGCGGGAGACGACGAGCAGTACTTC.

J is TRBJ1-1 and V is TRBV7-9; D not resolved. Between the trimmed V and J ends, which lost 3 bases and 1 base, there was a span of 6 bases. The CDR3 has 13 amino acids. In germline, CDR1 is SEHNR, CDR2 FQNEAQ (reference sequence). DNA of the CDR3: TGTGCCAGCAGCTTTGGGCCGAACACTGAAGCTTTCTTT. Translating gives CASSFGPNTEAFF.

The chain has TRBV7-2 and TRBJ1-3; D gene unclear. The V end was cut by 4 bases, the J end by 0 bases, with 10 bases between. The V gene's germline CDR1 is SGHTA and CDR2 FQGNSA. The CDR3 contains 15 residues. The chain's CDR3 is CASSSTVSSGNTIYF. In nucleotides, the CDR3 is TGTGCCAGCAGCTCTACAGTAAGCTCTGGAAACACCATATATTTT.

The gene calls are TRBV1 and TRBJ1-3; the DNA was not compared with TRBD1, the D call given in the table. TRBV1 is described as a pseudogene. This CDR3 contains 14 residues. The CDR3 loop reads CTSSRHRDGNTIYF. The DNA of the CDR3 is TGCACCAGCAGTCGACACAGGGATGGAAACACCATATATTTT.

This clone was counted once. The chain couples TRBV15 to TRBJ1-2, with 9 bases fitting TRBD1. The CDR3 is made up of 14 amino acids. Per the germline V gene, CDR1 is LNHNV and CDR2 is YYDKDF (reference sequence). The trim removed 8 bases at V and 6 bases at J, leaving 10 bases unmatched. The DNA for the CDR3 is TGTGCCACCGGGACAGGGAAACTCAGAAATGGCTACACCTTC. It yields the protein CATGTGKLRNGYTF. Combining the CDR3 with reference TRBV15 and TRBJ1-2 gives the whole variable domain DAMVIQNPRYQVTQFGKPVTLSCSQTLNHNVMYWYQQKSSQAPKLLFHYYDKDFNNEADTPDNFQSRRPNTSFCFLDIRSPGLGDTAMYLCATGTGKLRNGYTFGSGTRLTVV.

The V call is TRBV2, the J call TRBJ1-2; no clear D. CDR1 SNHLY and CDR2 FYNNEI come from the germline V gene. CDR3 length: 12 residues. The ends were cut back, 5 bases at V and 1 base at J, with 5 bases in the middle. In DNA form, the CDR3 reads TGTGCCAGCAGTCAGGTTAACTATGGCTACACCTTC. Residues: CASSQVNYGYTF.

This clone was seen only once. The V and J genes are TRBV28 and TRBJ2-7; no reliable D call. Germline CDR1 and CDR2: MDHEN and SYDVKM. The CDR3 has 14 amino acids. V was shortened by 1 base and J by 3 bases, with 10 bases between the two germline ends. The CDR3 protein is CASSLFGGNYEQYF. The CDR3 DNA sequence: TGTGCCAGCAGTTTATTCGGCGGAAACTACGAGCAGTACTTC.

The CDR3 protein is CASSYRDINEKLFF. For the CDR3, the DNA is TGTGCCAGCAGTTACCGGGACATTAATGAAAAACTGTTTTTT. The chain is built from TRBV6-6 and TRBJ1-4, with D perhaps TRBD1 (6 bases). V was clipped by 2 bases and J by 4 bases, with 8 bases between them. CDR1 and CDR2 from the germline V gene are MNHNY and SVGAGI (reference sequence). The CDR3 consists of 14 residues.

Remarks on this clone: Other DNA variants within this sample encode the same CDR3. The chain has TRBV2 and TRBJ1-5; possible D gene TRBD1, 5 bases. CDR1 and CDR2 from the germline V gene are SNHLY and FYNNEI. V lost 3 bases to trimming and J lost 6 bases, with 9 bases between them. CDR3 length: 13 residues. The chain's CDR3 is CASSEQGPQPQHF. The DNA of the CDR3 is TGTGCCAGCAGTGAGCAGGGCCCTCAGCCCCAGCATTTT.

This sequence joins TRBV3-1 (or the pseudogene TRBV3-2) and TRBJ2-7; the match to TRBD2 covers 8 bases. This CDR3 is 15 amino acids long. Trimming cost V 4 bases and J 4 bases; bases outside gene matches: 9. The germline V gene encodes CDR1 LGHDT and CDR2 YNNKEL (reference sequence). The CDR3 nucleotides are TGTGCCAGCAGCCCCCCAATAGCGGGAAGGTACGAGCAGTACTTC. This codes for CASSPPIAGRYEQYF.

The chain combines TRBV7-9 with TRBJ2-7, with TRBD2 as a possible D gene (7 bases). The CDR3 loop spans 14 amino acids. V was pared by 5 bases and J by 3 bases, with 14 bases between. CDR1 is SEHNR, CDR2 FQNEAQ, per germline (reference sequence). CDR3 region: CASSPGGDYYEQYF. CDR3 bases: TGTGCCAGCAGCCCGGGGGGCGATTACTACGAGCAGTACTTC. Variable domain in full (rest from reference TRBV7-9 and TRBJ2-7): DTGVSQNPRHKITKRGQNVTFRCDPISEHNRLYWYRQTLGQGPEFLTYFQNEAQLEKSRLLSDRFSAERPKGSFSTLEIQRTEQGDSAMYLCASSPGGDYYEQYFGPGTRLTVT.

This clone has only one observation. J is TRBJ2-2 and V is TRBV6-9, with TRBD2 matching 11 bases. After removal of 3 bases from V and 1 base from J, the junction contained 10 bases not matched to a gene. This CDR3 spans 19 amino acids. The germline V gene encodes CDR1 MNHGY and CDR2 SVAAGI. The CDR3 spells CASSYWLAGGPMNTGELFF. The CDR3 bases are TGTGCCAGCAGTTACTGGTTAGCGGGAGGGCCGATGAACACCGGGGAGCTGTTTTTT.

The gene calls are TRBV5-1 and TRBJ2-3, with 9 bases that match TRBD1. Germline V lookup: CDR1 SGHRS, CDR2 YFSETQ. The V gene end was trimmed by 4 bases and the J gene end by 0 bases; junction bases not matched to a gene: 6. This CDR3 is built from 16 residues. The CDR3 loop reads CASSTGTGLSTDTQYF. The CDR3 nucleotides read TGCGCCAGCAGCACGGGGACAGGGCTTAGCACAGATACGCAGTATTTT.

The chain carries TRBV9 and TRBJ2-5, with 12 bases that match TRBD2. V lost 4 bases, J lost 4 bases, and 2 bases stayed unmatched. Germline values: CDR1 SGDLS, CDR2 YYNGEE. CDR3 length: 14 residues. DNA of the CDR3: TGTGCCAGCAGCTCTAGCGGGGGGGGAGAGACCCAGTACTTC. This gives the protein CASSSSGGGETQYF.

The table lists this clone with a few counts. This chain uses TRBV2 with TRBJ1-2; 9 bases map to TRBD1. CDR3 size: 13 residues. V was pared by 6 bases and J by 7 bases, with 6 bases of the junction left unmatched. CDR1 is SNHLY and CDR2 is FYNNEI in the germline V gene. The CDR3 nucleotides read TGTGCCAGCAGCCGGGACAGGGTTCGTGGCTACACCTTC. Encoded protein: CASSRDRVRGYTF. The full variable domain, with the rest looked up from reference TRBV2 and TRBJ1-2, is EPEVTQTPSHQVTQMGQEVILRCVPISNHLYFYWYRQILGQKVEFLVSFYNNEISEKSEIFDDQFSVERPDGSNFTLKIRSTKLEDSAMYFCASSRDRVRGYTFGSGTRLTVV.

V and J are TRBV7-9 and TRBJ2-2; 9 positions agree with TRBD1. Germline CDR1 reads SEHNR; CDR2 reads FQNEAQ (reference sequence). CDR3 length: 17 amino acids. V lost 5 bases and J lost 0; bases outside the gene matches: 7. The CDR3 DNA reads TGTGCCAGCAGCCCCGCCCGACAGGGGGCGAACACCGGGGAGCTGTTTTTT. Protein: CASSPARQGANTGELFF.

The chain joins TRBV4-1 to TRBJ1-2, with 7 bases aligning to TRBD1. V lost 2 bases to trimming and J lost 8 bases; unmatched junction nucleotides: 14. The CDR3 consists of 16 residues. Germline V gene sequence: CDR1 MGHRA, CDR2 YSYEKL. This CDR3 is CASSQNVGQAGGGYTF. In DNA, the CDR3 is TGCGCCAGCAGCCAAAACGTTGGACAGGCCGGCGGCGGCTACACCTTC.

This clone was detected once. The rearrangement joins TRBV27 to TRBJ1-2; D remains ambiguous. The germline V gene encodes CDR1 MNHEY and CDR2 SMNVEV (reference sequence). This CDR3 spans 13 amino acids. V was clipped by 5 bases and J by 5 bases, with 12 bases between them. CDR3 DNA sequence: TGTGCCAGCAGTACGCTCGGGTATTATGGCTACACCTTC. As protein: CASSTLGYYGYTF.

The chain employs TRBV29-1 and TRBJ1-2, with 9 nucleotides matching TRBD1. CDR3 length: 14 amino acids. Germline V lookup: CDR1 SQVTM, CDR2 ANQGSEA. The V gene end was trimmed by 0 bases and the J gene end by 8 bases; junction bases not matched to a gene: 7. The CDR3 DNA follows: TGCAGCGTTGAAGATAAGACAGGGGGATACGGCTACACCTTC. Translating gives CSVEDKTGGYGYTF.

This chain joins TRBV7-2 and TRBJ1-4; possibly TRBD1 for D (5 bases). Looked up from germline, CDR1 is SGHTA and CDR2 is FQGNSA. V lost 2 bases and J 8 bases, leaving 15 bases between the germline ends. The CDR3 covers 15 residues. CDR3 loop: CASSLSGQGNEKLFF. In DNA, the CDR3 is TGTGCCAGCAGCTTAAGTGGGCAGGGAAACGAAAAACTGTTTTTT.